This T cell receptor beta chain was sequenced in a study of T cell changes during pregnancy in multiple sclerosis (dated by TCRdb to the late 2010s). Study-level background: Changes in the T cell repertoire over the course of pregnancy were examined in this study in women with multiple sclerosis.

As to this clone: Its antigen is unknown. One base away there is no much larger clone; base qualities are not given.

Via the germline V gene (reference sequence), CDR1 is GTSNPN and CDR2 SVGIG. Between the V and J ends, shortened by 7 bases and 12 bases respectively, the junction contains 15 bases. There are 11 amino acids in the CDR3, from cysteine to phenylalanine inclusive. The DNA shown is the 33-base CDR3, in frame from base 1. Library preparation employed the immunoSEQ multiplex PCR assay. The immuneACCESS repertoire file appears here via TCRdb, limited to in-frame rearrangements. These files lack a portion of the clones; in checked studies, under half of the deficit traces to unresolved V genes, and the cause of the others is not known. A total of 60,000 or so clones appear in this sample, just under 90% of them only once. Over 4% of the sample is held by the ten biggest clonotypes.

The sequence came from a human donor whose cells served as feeder cells for cultures in a pregnancy study. The sequence joins TRBV30 to TRBJ1-4; possibly the D gene is TRBD1, per 5 matching bases. The source material was peripheral blood from another person, used as feeder cells. Here the CDR3 is given as CALERRGQLFF. The DNA sequence is as follows: TGTGCCTTGGAACGGAGGGGTCAACTGTTTTTT.